This entry features one TCR beta chain sequence. Assay used: immunoSEQ multiplex PCR; TCRdb lists only in-frame clones, some missing. The repertoire holds about 150,000 clones, 80% to 90% seen once, with roughly 15% in the top ten. V lost 5 bases and J lost 1; bases outside the gene matches: 7. The germline gives CDR1 LGHDT, CDR2 YNNKEL (reference sequence). This CDR3 has 17 amino acids. The source of the sample is a study of blood T cell repertoires in COVID-19. This rearrangement joins TRBV3-1 (or the pseudogene TRBV3-2) to TRBJ2-1; 11 nucleotides match TRBD2. Material: peripheral blood. The source is a middle-aged woman with acute or convalescent COVID-19. The CDR3 DNA is TGTGCCAGCAGCTTGACTAGCGGGAAGGTTTCCTACAATGAGCAGTTCTTC. It codes for CASSLTSGKVSYNEQFF.